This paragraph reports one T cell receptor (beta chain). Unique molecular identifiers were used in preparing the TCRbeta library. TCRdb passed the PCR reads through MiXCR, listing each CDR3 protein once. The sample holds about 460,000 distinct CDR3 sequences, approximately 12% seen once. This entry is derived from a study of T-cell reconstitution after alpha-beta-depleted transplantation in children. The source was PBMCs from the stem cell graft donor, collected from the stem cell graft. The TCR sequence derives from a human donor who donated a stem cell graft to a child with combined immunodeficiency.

CDR3 sequence reads: CSARDDGTDFYEQYF. As DNA, the CDR3 is TGCAGTGCTAGAGATGACGGGACGGACTTCTACGAGCAGTACTTC. V and J are TRBV20-1 and TRBJ2-7, with D possibly called TRBD1 or TRBD2 (5 bases each). The CDR3 extends over 15 amino acids. The germline V gene encodes CDR1 DFQATT and CDR2 SNEGSKA (reference sequence). V lost 0 bases and J 3 bases, leaving 15 bases between the germline ends.